The 20 T cell receptor beta chains presented below share a single source sample, sequenced in a study of OX40 agonist ivuxolimab in advanced cancers. Some clones are missing from TCRdb's copy, which holds only in-frame ones; the method was immunoSEQ multiplex PCR. The sample holds tens of thousands of clones; roughly 94% are singletons and the top ten take 9.5% to 15%. The sequences come from CD4+ or CD8+ T cells sorted from blood, collected in a trial of the OX40 agonist ivuxolimab. The receptors stem from an adult with an advanced solid tumor such as melanoma, head and neck, liver or kidney cancer.

The chain links TRBV6-1 to TRBJ1-5; no clear D gene. This CDR3 contains 15 residues. With 4 bases removed from V and 0 bases from J, the gap between germline ends came to 10 bases. Looked up from germline, CDR1 is MNHNS and CDR2 is SASEGT. The CDR3 sequence is CASSVPQSSNQPQHF. The CDR3 region has the DNA TGTGCCAGCAGTGTTCCACAGAGTAGCAATCAGCCCCAGCATTTT.

The rearrangement links TRBV6-5 to TRBJ2-5; D is unclear. Per germline, CDR1 MNHEY and CDR2 SVGAGI. V was cut by 6 bases and J by 3 bases, with 14 bases left in between. CDR3 length: 14 amino acids. The CDR3 is CASRTPLTEETQYF. CDR3 DNA sequence: TGTGCCAGCAGGACCCCCTTAACAGAAGAGACCCAGTACTTC.

This chain uses TRBV7-9 with TRBJ2-2; D is uncertain. Germline V lookup: CDR1 SEHNR, CDR2 FQNEAQ (reference sequence). This CDR3 is built from 16 residues. V gave up 5 bases and J gave up 9 bases, with 22 bases separating them. CDR3 bases: TGTGCCAGCAGCACCTCTGACGTAGGAGCTGGGAGGGAGCTGTTTTTT. Protein sequence: CASSTSDVGAGRELFF.

The rearrangement joins TRBV19 to TRBJ2-1; D might be TRBD2 (6 bases). Between the trimmed V and J ends, which lost 3 bases and 4 bases, there was a span of 13 bases. This CDR3 comprises 15 residues. Germline assignment: CDR1 LNHDA and CDR2 SQIVND (reference sequence). CDR3 residues: CASSILVSGYNEQFF. The CDR3 DNA reads as TGTGCCAGTAGTATCCTCGTGAGCGGGTACAATGAGCAGTTCTTC. The whole variable domain, remainder taken from reference TRBV19 and TRBJ2-1, is DGGITQSPKYLFRKEGQNVTLSCEQNLNHDAMYWYRQDPGQGLRLIYYSQIVNDFQKGDIAEGYSVSREKKESFPLTVTSAQKNPTAFYLCASSILVSGYNEQFFGPGTRLTVL.

This rearrangement joins TRBV23-1 to TRBJ1-1, with TRBD1 matching 7 bases. TRBV23-1 is given ORF status, its function remaining uncertain. This CDR3 has 19 amino acids. J gave up 0 bases and V 0 bases, and 13 bases lay outside the gene matches. CDR3 nucleotide sequence: TGCGCCAGCAGTCAATCGGTGGACTCTCAGGGGGGAGTGAACACTGAAGCTTTCTTT. This gives the protein CASSQSVDSQGGVNTEAFF.

The CDR3 bases are TGTGCCAGCAGCGGGACAGGGGCTAATTCCGAGCAGTACTTC. Protein product: CASSGTGANSEQYF. The genes are TRBV7-9 and TRBJ2-7; 10 bases align to TRBD1. The junction had 7 bases not matched to a gene; V was cut back by 5 bases and J by 6 bases. There are 14 residues in the CDR3. The V gene's germline CDR1 is SEHNR and CDR2 FQNEAQ (reference sequence).

The chain links TRBV18 to TRBJ1-1, with D possibly being TRBD1 (5 bases). CDR1 and CDR2 (germline): KGHSH, LQKENI. The CDR3 totals 15 residues. V was trimmed by 2 bases and J by 0 bases, leaving 10 bases between them. In DNA, the CDR3 is TGTGCCAGCTCACCATTACAGGAGCTGAACACTGAAGCTTTCTTT. Amino acid sequence: CASSPLQELNTEAFF.

The chain carries TRBV5-1 and TRBJ2-7, with 10 bases identical to TRBD1. This CDR3 is built from 16 residues. CDR1 and CDR2 (germline): SGHRS, YFSETQ. V lost 5 bases, J lost 2 bases, and 10 bases stayed unmatched. In DNA form, the CDR3 reads TGCGCCAGCAGAACTTTGGCCGGGACAGGGGCCTACGAGCAGTACTTC. Translation gives CASRTLAGTGAYEQYF.

This chain joins TRBV7-9 and TRBJ2-1; D remains ambiguous. Trimming took off 0 bases at V and 7 bases at J, with 10 bases between the two ends. CDR3 size: 14 residues. The germline V gene has CDR1 SEHNR and CDR2 FQNEAQ (reference sequence). CDR3 residues: CASSLAIGFNEQFF. CDR3 coding DNA: TGTGCCAGCAGCTTAGCGATCGGTTTTAATGAGCAGTTCTTC.

This chain's CDR3 is CASSYRGSYEQYF. In DNA, the CDR3 is TGTGCCAGCAGTTACAGGGGTTCCTACGAGCAGTACTTC. The gene calls are TRBV27 and TRBJ2-7; 7 nucleotides align to TRBD1. V lost 4 bases, J lost 1 base, and 1 base stayed unmatched. The CDR3 is 13 residues long. In germline, CDR1 is MNHEY, CDR2 SMNVEV (reference sequence).

This rearrangement joins TRBV6-5 to TRBJ2-5; no firm D call. The CDR3 has 11 residues. V gave up 4 bases and J gave up 5 bases, with 5 bases separating them. The V gene's germline CDR1 is MNHEY and CDR2 SVGAGI. The CDR3 DNA is TGTGCCAGCAGTTTAGGGGAGACCCAGTACTTC. Its protein product is CASSLGETQYF.

The gene calls are TRBV2 and TRBJ2-7, with D possibly matching TRBD2 (6 bases). This CDR3 contains 11 residues. The germline CDR1 and CDR2 sequences are SNHLY and FYNNEI. Trimming took off 7 bases at V and 4 bases at J, with 8 bases between the two ends. The CDR3 sequence: CASKEGYEQYF. CDR3 nucleotides: TGTGCCAGCAAGGAGGGTTACGAGCAGTACTTC.

The chain employs TRBV19 and TRBJ2-7; TRBD2 might be the D (6 bases). The germline gives CDR1 LNHDA, CDR2 SQIVND (reference sequence). The CDR3 is 13 amino acids. V was trimmed by 3 bases and J by 5 bases, leaving 11 bases between them. The CDR3 coding sequence is TGTGCCAGTAGTATGTCCCCGGGGGACGAGCAGTACTTC. Protein sequence: CASSMSPGDEQYF.

The chain carries TRBV28 and TRBJ2-3; 14 nucleotides match TRBD2. CDR1 is MDHEN and CDR2 is SYDVKM in the germline V gene. The CDR3 runs 15 residues. V dropped 3 bases and J dropped 6; count of bases not matched to a gene: 2. The CDR3 nucleotides are TGTGCCAGCAGTTTGGGACTAGCGGGAGTGGATACGCAGTATTTT. It yields the protein CASSLGLAGVDTQYF.

The chain uses TRBV19 and TRBJ2-3, with D perhaps matching TRBD2 (5 bases). V shed 10 bases and J shed 5 bases, with 22 bases lying between them. CDR1 and CDR2 from the germline V gene are LNHDA and SQIVND (reference sequence). The CDR3 runs 15 residues. The CDR3 DNA reads as TGTGCCATTCGCGAGCCAGCGCCCGGGATAGATACGCAGTATTTT. This encodes CAIREPAPGIDTQYF.

The chain is built from TRBV27 and TRBJ2-5, with TRBD2 matching 10 bases. The germline V gene has CDR1 MNHEY and CDR2 SMNVEV (reference sequence). There are 18 residues in the CDR3. The V and J ends lost 4 bases and 2 bases, in that order; junction bases with no gene match: 13. The CDR3 loop reads CASSSGPRLAGRQETQYF. CDR3 DNA: TGTGCCAGCAGTTCCGGCCCCAGACTAGCGGGCCGTCAAGAGACCCAGTACTTC.

V and J are TRBV28 and TRBJ1-2; a weak D match, TRBD1 (5 bases). The CDR3 is 14 residues long. Per germline, CDR1 MDHEN and CDR2 SYDVKM. The ends were cut back, 3 bases at V and 8 bases at J, with 16 bases in the middle. Here the CDR3 reads CASSFAGTSGGYTF. Written as DNA, the CDR3 is TGTGCCAGCAGTTTTGCGGGGACCTCGGGCGGCTACACCTTC.

This clone has a single count. The rearrangement joins TRBV30 to TRBJ2-5, with D perhaps TRBD1 (6 bases). Germline values: CDR1 GTSNPN, CDR2 SVGIG (reference sequence). V was cut by 0 bases and J by 2 bases, with 13 bases left in between. The CDR3 contains 15 residues. CDR3 sequence: CAWSVLWTDQETQYF. The CDR3 DNA follows: TGTGCCTGGAGTGTACTTTGGACAGATCAAGAGACCCAGTACTTC.

This rearrangement joins TRBV7-9 to TRBJ2-4, with D possibly being TRBD2 (6 bases). This CDR3 has 15 amino acids. The germline CDR1 and CDR2 sequences are SEHNR and FQNEAQ (reference sequence). The V gene lost 5 bases and the J gene lost 8 bases, with 19 bases spanning the gap. For the CDR3, the DNA is TGTGCCAGCAGCCCCCCAACGGGGGACGCGGACATTCAGTACTTC. This codes for CASSPPTGDADIQYF.

The CDR3 here is CASSLVRDTEAFF. In DNA, the CDR3 is TGCGCCAGCAGCTTAGTCAGGGACACTGAAGCTTTCTTT. The V call is TRBV5-1, the J call TRBJ1-1, with TRBD1 as a possible D gene (5 bases). Germline V gene lookup returns CDR1 SGHRS and CDR2 YFSETQ. Trimming removed 2 bases at V and 3 bases at J, with 8 bases between. This CDR3 has 13 amino acids.